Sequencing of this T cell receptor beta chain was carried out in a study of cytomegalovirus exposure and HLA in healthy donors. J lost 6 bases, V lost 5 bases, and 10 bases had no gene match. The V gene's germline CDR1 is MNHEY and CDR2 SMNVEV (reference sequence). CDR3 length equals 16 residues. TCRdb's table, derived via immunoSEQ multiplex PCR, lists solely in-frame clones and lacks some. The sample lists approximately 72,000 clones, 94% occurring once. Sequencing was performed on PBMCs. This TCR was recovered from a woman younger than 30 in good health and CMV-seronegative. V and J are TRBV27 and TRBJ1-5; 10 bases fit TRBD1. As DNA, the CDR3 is TGTGCCAGCAGTCCCACGGGACAGGGGACGCCTCAGCCCCAGCATTTT. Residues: CASSPTGQGTPQPQHF.